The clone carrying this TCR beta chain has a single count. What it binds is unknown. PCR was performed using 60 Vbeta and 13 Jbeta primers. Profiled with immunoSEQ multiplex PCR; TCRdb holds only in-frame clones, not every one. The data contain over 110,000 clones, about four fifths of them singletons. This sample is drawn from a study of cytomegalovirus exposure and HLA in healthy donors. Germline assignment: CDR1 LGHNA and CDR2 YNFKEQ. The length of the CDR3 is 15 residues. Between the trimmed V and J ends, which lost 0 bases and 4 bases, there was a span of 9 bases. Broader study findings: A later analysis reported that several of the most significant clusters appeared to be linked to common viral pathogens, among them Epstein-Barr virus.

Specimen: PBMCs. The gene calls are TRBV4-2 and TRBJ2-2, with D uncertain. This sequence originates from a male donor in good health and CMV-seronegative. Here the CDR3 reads CASSQEKAFTGELFF. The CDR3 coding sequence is TGTGCCAGCAGCCAAGAGAAAGCCTTCACCGGGGAGCTGTTTTTT.